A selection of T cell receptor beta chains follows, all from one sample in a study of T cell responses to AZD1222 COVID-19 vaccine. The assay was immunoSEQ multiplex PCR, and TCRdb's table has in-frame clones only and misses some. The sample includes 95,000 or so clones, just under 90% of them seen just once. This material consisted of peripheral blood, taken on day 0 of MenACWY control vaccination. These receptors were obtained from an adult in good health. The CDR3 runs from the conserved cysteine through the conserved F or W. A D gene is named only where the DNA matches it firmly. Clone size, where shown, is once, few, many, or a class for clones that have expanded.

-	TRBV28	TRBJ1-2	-	TGTGCCAGCAGGCCCCATCAACAGGATGGCTACACCTTC	CASRPHQQDGYTF
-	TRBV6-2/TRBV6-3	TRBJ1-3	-	TGTGCCAGCAGTCCGGGTGCCTCTGGAAACACCATATATTTT	CASSPGASGNTIYF
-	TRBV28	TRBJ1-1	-	TGTGCCAGCAACCTAGGACAGTACACTGAAGCTTTCTTT	CASNLGQYTEAFF
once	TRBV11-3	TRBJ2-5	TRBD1	TGTGCCAGCAGCTTCTGGACAGGGGCCCATCAAGAGACCCAGTACTTC	CASSFWTGAHQETQYF
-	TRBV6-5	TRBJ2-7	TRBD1	TGTGCCAGCAGTCTACGACAGGGCTACGAGCAGTACTTC	CASSLRQGYEQYF
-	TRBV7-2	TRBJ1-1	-	TGTGCCAGCAGCTCCCCCAGTATAGGCAGGAAAGCTTTCTTT	CASSSPSIGRKAFF
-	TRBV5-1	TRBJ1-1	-	TGCGCCAGCAGCTTGGAGCCAGTAAGTGAAGCTTTCTTT	CASSLEPVSEAFF
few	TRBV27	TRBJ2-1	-	TGTGCCAGCGACGCACGAGGGGTCTCCTACAATGAGCAGTTCTTC	CASDARGVSYNEQFF
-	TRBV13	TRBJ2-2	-	TGTGCCAGCAGCGCTAGAGTTATCCGGACCGGGGAGCTGTTTTTT	CASSARVIRTGELFF
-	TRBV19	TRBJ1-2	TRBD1	TGTGCCAGTAGTATATCGAGGGGGCGTAACTATGGCTACACCTTC	CASSISRGRNYGYTF
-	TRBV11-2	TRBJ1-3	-	TGTGCCAGCAGCTTCGGCAACTCTGGAAACACCATATATTTT	CASSFGNSGNTIYF
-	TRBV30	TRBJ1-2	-	TGTGCCTGGAGTTATCCAGGGGCAAACTATGGCTACACCTTC	CAWSYPGANYGYTF
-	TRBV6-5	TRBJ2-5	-	TGTGCCAGCAGCCCGCGGGAAAGAGAGACCCAGTACTTC	CASSPRERETQYF
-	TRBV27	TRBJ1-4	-	TGTGCCAGCAGTCGAAGCCAAGGACCAACTAATGAAAAACTGTTTTTT	CASSRSQGPTNEKLFF
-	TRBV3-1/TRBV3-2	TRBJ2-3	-	TGTGCCAGCAGCCAGATAGGGGATTGGGGGCGGACAGATACGCAGTATTTT	CASSQIGDWGRTDTQYF
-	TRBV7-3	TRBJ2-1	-	TGTGCCAGCAGCTTAACAGAGTACAATGAGCAGTTCTTC	CASSLTEYNEQFF
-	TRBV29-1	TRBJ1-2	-	TGCAGCGCCGAACCGGTCTATGGCTACACCTTC	CSAEPVYGYTF
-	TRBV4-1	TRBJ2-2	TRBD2	TGCGCCAGCAGCCAAGATGGAAGCGGGGCCGGGGAGCTGTTTTTT	CASSQDGSGAGELFF
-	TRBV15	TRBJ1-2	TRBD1	TGTGCCACCAGCAGAGCATCCCGACAGGGCTTCTACACCTTC	CATSRASRQGFYTF
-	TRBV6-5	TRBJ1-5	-	TGTGCCAGCTCCGATAATGGAGGGTCTCAGCCCCAGCATTTT	CASSDNGGSQPQHF
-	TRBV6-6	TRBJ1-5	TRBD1	TGTGCCAGCGGGACAGGGGCCTATAGCAATCAGCCCCAGCATTTT	CASGTGAYSNQPQHF
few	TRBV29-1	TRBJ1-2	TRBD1	TGCAGCGTCCCCGGGACAGAGGATGGCTACACCTTC	CSVPGTEDGYTF
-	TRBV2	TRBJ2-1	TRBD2	TGTGCCAGCAGTGAGGGAGCGGGGGGTCTTTACAATGAGCAGTTCTTC	CASSEGAGGLYNEQFF
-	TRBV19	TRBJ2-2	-	TGTGCCAGTAGTATACCCCGGGGAAGGGGTGACACCGGGGAGCTGTTTTTT	CASSIPRGRGDTGELFF
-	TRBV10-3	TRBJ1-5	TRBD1	TGTGCCATCAGTGCAGACAGGGGGCGACAGCCCCAGCATTTT	CAISADRGRQPQHF
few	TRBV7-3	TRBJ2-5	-	TGTGCCAGCAGCTTAAAACAGGGACCCCTAGAGACCCAGTACTTC	CASSLKQGPLETQYF
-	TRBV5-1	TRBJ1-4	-	TGCGCCAGCAGCTTTTCAGGGTGGGATGAAAAACTGTTTTTT	CASSFSGWDEKLFF
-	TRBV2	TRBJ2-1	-	TGTGCCAGCAGTGTAATTTACCAGGGTGAGCAGTTCTTC	CASSVIYQGEQFF
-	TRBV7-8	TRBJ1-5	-	TGTGCCAGCAGTCCAGAGGGAGCTGGGACGGGTCAGCCCCAGCATTTT	CASSPEGAGTGQPQHF
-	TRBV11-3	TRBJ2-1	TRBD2	TGTGCCAGCCGCCCTAGCGGCAACAATGAGCAGTTCTTC	CASRPSGNNEQFF
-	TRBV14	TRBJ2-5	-	TGTGCCAGCAGCCAATTCGACTACGGGCAGGCTGCGGCAGAGACCCAGTACTTC	CASSQFDYGQAAAETQYF
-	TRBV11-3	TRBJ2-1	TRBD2	TGTGCCAGCAGCTTAGATCTTGTAACTAGCGGGGTGTGGAACAATGAGCAGTTCTTC	CASSLDLVTSGVWNNEQFF
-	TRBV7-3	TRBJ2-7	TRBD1	TGTGCCAGCAGCAACAGGGACAGGGTAGTCTACGAGCAGTACTTC	CASSNRDRVVYEQYF
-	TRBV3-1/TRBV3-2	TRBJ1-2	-	TGTGCCAGCAGCCAAGATGACGAGTCTAGCTACACCTTC	CASSQDDESSYTF
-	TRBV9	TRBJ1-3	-	TGTGCCAGCAGCGTAACACAGGGCTCTGGAAACACCATATATTTT	CASSVTQGSGNTIYF
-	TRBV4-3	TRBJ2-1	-	TGCGCCAGCAGCCAAGAAACGGGGGAGAACAATGAGCAGTTCTTC	CASSQETGENNEQFF
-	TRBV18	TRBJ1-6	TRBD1	TGTGCCAGCTCACCACAGGACAGGGTCTATAATTCACCCCTCCACTTT	CASSPQDRVYNSPLHF
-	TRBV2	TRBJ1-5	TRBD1	TGTGCCAGCAGGGCTCAGGGGGTCGGCAATCAGCCCCAGCATTTT	CASRAQGVGNQPQHF
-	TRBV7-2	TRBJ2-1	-	TGTGCCAGCAGCTATTCTGGGACCTCACACAATGAGCAGTTCTTC	CASSYSGTSHNEQFF
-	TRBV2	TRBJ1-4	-	TGTGCCAGCAGTGTTGAGCCCCTAGCTAATGAAAAACTGTTTTTT	CASSVEPLANEKLFF
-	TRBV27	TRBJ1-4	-	TGTGCCAGCAGTTTCAGCTCGTTTGGTGCAACTAATGAAAAACTGTTTTTT	CASSFSSFGATNEKLFF
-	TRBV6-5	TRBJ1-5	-	TGTGCCAGCAAGCAGGGAAGCAATCAGCCCCAGCATTTT	CASKQGSNQPQHF
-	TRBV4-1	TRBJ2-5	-	TGCGCCAGCAGCCAAACGGCTAGCGTATGGCAGGTGACCCAGTACTTC	CASSQTASVWQVTQYF
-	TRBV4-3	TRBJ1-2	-	TGCGCCAGCAGCCGAAGTCCGACTAACTATGGCTACACCTTC	CASSRSPTNYGYTF
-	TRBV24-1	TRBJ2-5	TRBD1	TGTGCCACCAGTGACCAGGGGACAGGGGGTTTTGAGACCCAGTACTTC	CATSDQGTGGFETQYF
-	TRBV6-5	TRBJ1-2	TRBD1	TGTGCCAGCAGGCGCGGACAGGGGGATGGCTACACCTTC	CASRRGQGDGYTF
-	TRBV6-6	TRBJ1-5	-	TGTGCCAGCAGTCAGGGACTCCGCAATCGGCCCCAGCATTTT	CASSQGLRNRPQHF
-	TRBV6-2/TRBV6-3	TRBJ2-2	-	TGTGCCAGCAGTACCCCCCGTCCCCGGGAGCTGTTTTTT	CASSTPRPRELFF
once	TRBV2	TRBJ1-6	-	TGTGCCAGCAGCGCAGGGATTTCACCCCTCCACTTT	CASSAGISPLHF
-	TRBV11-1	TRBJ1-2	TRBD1	TGTGCCAGCACCCTAGGGGGCGAGCACTATGGCTACACCTTC	CASTLGGEHYGYTF
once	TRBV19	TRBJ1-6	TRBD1	TGTGCCAGTACCGTCGGGACAGCTCTTTCACCCCTCCACTTT	CASTVGTALSPLHF
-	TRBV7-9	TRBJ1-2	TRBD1	TGTGCCAGCAGCCGGGACAGGGTCGACTATGGCTACACCTTC	CASSRDRVDYGYTF
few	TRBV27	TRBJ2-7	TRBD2	TGTGCCAGCAGTCAATCGGGGGGATATAGACCCTACGAGCAGTACTTC	CASSQSGGYRPYEQYF